These T cell receptor beta chains were read from a single sample in a study of early stage breast cancer tumors. Profiled with immunoSEQ multiplex PCR; TCRdb holds only in-frame clones, not every one. The table records fewer than 90,000 clones, more than 60% of them present only once. The sample comprised blood. The receptors here all came from a person between 55 and 70 years old with breast cancer. CDR3s include the opening cysteine and the closing phenylalanine or tryptophan. The order of the fields is J gene, D gene, V gene, clone size, CDR3 protein, CDR3 DNA. A D gene is named only where the DNA matches it firmly. Size is omitted from some rows. Given values are once, few, many or a class for expanded clones.

>TRBJ2-1|-|TRBV15|-
CATSRAGTEQNEQFF
TGTGCCACCAGCAGGGCCGGGACTGAGCAAAATGAGCAGTTCTTC
>TRBJ2-7|-|TRBV6-5|-
CASSYDGTRDEQYF
TGTGCCAGCAGTTACGATGGTACCCGGGACGAGCAGTACTTC
>TRBJ2-3|-|TRBV9|-
CASSAGSYPSGTQYF
TGTGCCAGCAGCGCCGGGAGCTACCCCTCAGGTACGCAGTATTTT
>TRBJ1-3|TRBD1|TRBV9|-
CASSDDRAGNTIYF
TGTGCCAGCAGCGATGACAGGGCAGGAAACACCATATATTTT
>TRBJ1-5|TRBD1|TRBV19|-
CASRDRGQQPQHF
TGTGCCAGTAGGGACAGGGGGCAACAGCCCCAGCATTTT
>TRBJ2-2|TRBD2|TRBV19|-
CAIGTIGSNTGELFF
TGTGCCATCGGGACTATCGGGTCGAACACCGGGGAGCTGTTTTTT
>TRBJ2-2|-|TRBV5-1|-
CASKIGDGTGELFF
TGCGCCAGTAAAATAGGGGACGGCACCGGGGAGCTGTTTTTT
>TRBJ2-5|-|TRBV5-6|-
CASSWGGQETQYF
TGTGCCAGCAGCTGGGGCGGCCAAGAGACCCAGTACTTC
>TRBJ2-1|-|TRBV19|-
CASSPLRASNNEQFF
TGTGCCAGTAGCCCCCTCCGGGCATCCAACAATGAGCAGTTCTTC
>TRBJ2-1|TRBD1|TRBV23-1|-
CASSHRTGGMYNEQFF
TGCGCCAGCAGTCATCGGACAGGGGGCATGTACAATGAGCAGTTCTTC
>TRBJ1-3|-|TRBV7-2|-
CASSLDSGSSRNTIYF
TGTGCCAGCAGCTTAGATTCGGGGAGTAGTAGAAACACCATATATTTT
>TRBJ2-3|-|TRBV30|once
CAWSSTERRDTQYF
TGTGCCTGGAGTTCGACTGAACGGAGAGATACGCAGTATTTT
>TRBJ2-7|-|TRBV28|-
CASSLFWGTSYEQYF
TGTGCCAGCAGTTTATTCTGGGGGACCTCCTACGAGCAGTACTTC
>TRBJ2-2|TRBD2|TRBV7-2|-
CASSRGLAGGLRNTGELFF
TGTGCCAGCAGTCGGGGACTAGCGGGAGGACTTCGAAACACCGGGGAGCTGTTTTTT
>TRBJ2-2|TRBD2|TRBV5-1|-
CASTFSGNAGELFF
TGCGCCAGCACCTTTAGCGGGAACGCCGGGGAGCTGTTTTTT
>TRBJ2-7|-|TRBV5-4|once
CASSSYRAPYEQYF
TGTGCCAGCAGCTCATACCGGGCCCCCTACGAGCAGTACTTC
>TRBJ2-7|TRBD2|TRBV10-1|-
CASRNGTTGLEQYF
TGCGCCAGCAGAAACGGGACTACTGGGCTCGAGCAGTACTTC
>TRBJ2-1|TRBD2|TRBV10-3|-
CAISEGSGTQFF
TGTGCCATCAGTGAGGGAAGCGGGACGCAGTTCTTC
>TRBJ1-1|-|TRBV2|few
CASSDYRRPNTEAFF
TGTGCCAGCAGTGACTATAGGCGCCCTAACACTGAAGCTTTCTTT
>TRBJ2-2|TRBD1|TRBV19|-
CASTVTGGGGAGELFF
TGTGCCAGTACCGTAACAGGGGGCGGTGGCGCCGGGGAGCTGTTTTTT
>TRBJ2-7|-|TRBV2|-
CASSPGGTGPSEQYF
TGTGCCAGCAGCCCGGGGGGGACAGGGCCCTCCGAGCAGTACTTC
>TRBJ2-5|-|TRBV2|-
CASSPTTGSETQYF
TGTGCCAGCAGTCCCACCACTGGGAGTGAGACCCAGTACTTC
>TRBJ2-2|-|TRBV5-1|-
CASSFDGQNTGELFF
TGCGCCAGCAGCTTTGACGGACAGAACACCGGGGAGCTGTTTTTT
>TRBJ1-1|TRBD1|TRBV5-1|-
CASAAGQGVMNTEAFF
TGCGCCAGCGCAGCGGGACAGGGGGTTATGAACACTGAAGCTTTCTTT
>TRBJ2-5|-|TRBV6-1|-
CASSVPLPKTQYF
TGTGCCAGCAGTGTTCCCCTCCCAAAGACCCAGTACTTC
>TRBJ1-1|-|TRBV6-5|few
CASSRNTEAFF
TGTGCCAGCAGCAGGAACACTGAAGCTTTCTTT
>TRBJ1-1|-|TRBV2|-
CASPLGQESEAFF
TGTGCCAGCCCTTTGGGGCAGGAGTCTGAAGCTTTCTTT
>TRBJ2-7|TRBD2|TRBV6-1|-
CASSEPLTSGLYEQYF
TGTGCCAGCAGTGAACCCCTAACTAGCGGGCTCTACGAGCAGTACTTC
>TRBJ1-4|TRBD1|TRBV11-2|-
CASSSRTGGNEKLFF
TGTGCCAGCAGCTCGCGGACAGGGGGCAATGAAAAACTGTTTTTT
>TRBJ1-1|-|TRBV2|-
CASSLLGYGEAFF
TGTGCCAGCAGTTTGTTAGGGTATGGTGAAGCTTTCTTT
>TRBJ1-4|-|TRBV19|-
CASSITRAGEKLFF
TGTGCCAGTAGTATAACCAGGGCCGGTGAAAAACTGTTTTTT
>TRBJ2-7|TRBD2|TRBV5-1|-
CASSSGLAGGMHEQYF
TGCGCCAGCAGCTCCGGACTAGCGGGAGGGATGCACGAGCAGTACTTC
>TRBJ2-7|-|TRBV29-1|-
CSVEEGVYEQYF
TGCAGCGTTGAGGAGGGGGTATACGAGCAGTACTTC
>TRBJ1-1|-|TRBV19|-
CASSVRAGTLGTEAFF
TGTGCCAGTAGTGTACGAGCCGGGACATTGGGGACTGAAGCTTTCTTT
>TRBJ2-3|-|TRBV27|-
CASSSQGRPGDTQYF
TGTGCCAGCAGTTCTCAGGGGAGACCAGGAGATACGCAGTATTTT
>TRBJ1-4|-|TRBV19|-
CASSTGKNEKLFF
TGTGCCAGTAGTACCGGGAAAAATGAAAAACTGTTTTTT
>TRBJ2-3|TRBD1|TRBV25-1|-
CASSDRGTDTQYF
TGTGCCAGCAGTGACAGGGGGACAGATACGCAGTATTTT
>TRBJ1-2|-|TRBV28|-
CASQARYGYTF
TGTGCCAGCCAGGCTCGCTATGGCTACACCTTC
>TRBJ2-7|-|TRBV27|-
CASSLWGQSEQYF
TGTGCCAGCAGTCTCTGGGGGCAATCCGAGCAGTACTTC
>TRBJ1-3|-|TRBV7-2|-
CASSSRATGSSGNTIYF
TGTGCCAGCAGCTCAAGGGCGACAGGAAGCTCTGGAAACACCATATATTTT
>TRBJ2-2|-|TRBV6-5|once
CASSYGVRGTGELFF
TGTGCCAGCAGTTACGGTGTGAGGGGCACCGGGGAGCTGTTTTTT
>TRBJ2-1|-|TRBV7-9|few
CASSPKRRLVSYNEQFF
TGTGCCAGCAGCCCGAAGCGGCGGCTGGTCTCCTACAATGAGCAGTTCTTC
>TRBJ1-1|-|TRBV7-9|-
CASSLTGLGDTEAFF
TGTGCCAGCAGCTTAACGGGGCTAGGGGACACTGAAGCTTTCTTT
>TRBJ1-2|TRBD1|TRBV5-1|-
CASSLGQGNYGYTF
TGCGCCAGCAGCTTGGGACAGGGAAACTATGGCTACACCTTC
>TRBJ1-5|-|TRBV5-1|-
CASSLGPGQEPQHF
TGCGCCAGCAGCTTGGGACCGGGCCAGGAGCCCCAGCATTTT
>TRBJ2-7|-|TRBV5-8|-
CASSSEPQGTEQYF
TGTGCCAGCAGCTCCGAACCTCAGGGGACCGAGCAGTACTTC